A single T cell receptor beta chain is shown here with its context. Antigen unknown. One entry per CDR3 protein, called by TCRdb with MiXCR from the 5' RACE reads. The table lists around 370,000 distinct CDR3 sequences, around 20% of them singletons. The record originates from a study of T-cell memory formation after mild COVID-19. Study background: There were largely donor-specific TCR clusters. Study-level points and caveats: Within pre-infection memory, some responding clones were found, suggesting cross-reactive memory joined. The study found contracting CD4+ clones mainly in CM and EM and contracting CD8+ clones in EMRA.

V was pared by 2 bases and J by 1 base, with 12 bases between. Germline-derived CDR1 and CDR2 are LGHDT and YNNKEL (reference sequence). CDR3 length: 16 amino acids. The sample comprised PBMCs or a T cell subset sorted from them (not recorded which). This receptor was obtained from an adult woman who had mild COVID-19 (a few samples of this study predate the infection). Cell type and time point are not known. V and J are TRBV3-1 and TRBJ2-1; either TRBD1 or TRBD2 may supply D (5 bases each). CDR3 nucleotides: TGTGCCAGCAGCCAAACCGGGACCTATTCCTACAATGAGCAGTTCTTC. Protein product: CASSQTGTYSYNEQFF.